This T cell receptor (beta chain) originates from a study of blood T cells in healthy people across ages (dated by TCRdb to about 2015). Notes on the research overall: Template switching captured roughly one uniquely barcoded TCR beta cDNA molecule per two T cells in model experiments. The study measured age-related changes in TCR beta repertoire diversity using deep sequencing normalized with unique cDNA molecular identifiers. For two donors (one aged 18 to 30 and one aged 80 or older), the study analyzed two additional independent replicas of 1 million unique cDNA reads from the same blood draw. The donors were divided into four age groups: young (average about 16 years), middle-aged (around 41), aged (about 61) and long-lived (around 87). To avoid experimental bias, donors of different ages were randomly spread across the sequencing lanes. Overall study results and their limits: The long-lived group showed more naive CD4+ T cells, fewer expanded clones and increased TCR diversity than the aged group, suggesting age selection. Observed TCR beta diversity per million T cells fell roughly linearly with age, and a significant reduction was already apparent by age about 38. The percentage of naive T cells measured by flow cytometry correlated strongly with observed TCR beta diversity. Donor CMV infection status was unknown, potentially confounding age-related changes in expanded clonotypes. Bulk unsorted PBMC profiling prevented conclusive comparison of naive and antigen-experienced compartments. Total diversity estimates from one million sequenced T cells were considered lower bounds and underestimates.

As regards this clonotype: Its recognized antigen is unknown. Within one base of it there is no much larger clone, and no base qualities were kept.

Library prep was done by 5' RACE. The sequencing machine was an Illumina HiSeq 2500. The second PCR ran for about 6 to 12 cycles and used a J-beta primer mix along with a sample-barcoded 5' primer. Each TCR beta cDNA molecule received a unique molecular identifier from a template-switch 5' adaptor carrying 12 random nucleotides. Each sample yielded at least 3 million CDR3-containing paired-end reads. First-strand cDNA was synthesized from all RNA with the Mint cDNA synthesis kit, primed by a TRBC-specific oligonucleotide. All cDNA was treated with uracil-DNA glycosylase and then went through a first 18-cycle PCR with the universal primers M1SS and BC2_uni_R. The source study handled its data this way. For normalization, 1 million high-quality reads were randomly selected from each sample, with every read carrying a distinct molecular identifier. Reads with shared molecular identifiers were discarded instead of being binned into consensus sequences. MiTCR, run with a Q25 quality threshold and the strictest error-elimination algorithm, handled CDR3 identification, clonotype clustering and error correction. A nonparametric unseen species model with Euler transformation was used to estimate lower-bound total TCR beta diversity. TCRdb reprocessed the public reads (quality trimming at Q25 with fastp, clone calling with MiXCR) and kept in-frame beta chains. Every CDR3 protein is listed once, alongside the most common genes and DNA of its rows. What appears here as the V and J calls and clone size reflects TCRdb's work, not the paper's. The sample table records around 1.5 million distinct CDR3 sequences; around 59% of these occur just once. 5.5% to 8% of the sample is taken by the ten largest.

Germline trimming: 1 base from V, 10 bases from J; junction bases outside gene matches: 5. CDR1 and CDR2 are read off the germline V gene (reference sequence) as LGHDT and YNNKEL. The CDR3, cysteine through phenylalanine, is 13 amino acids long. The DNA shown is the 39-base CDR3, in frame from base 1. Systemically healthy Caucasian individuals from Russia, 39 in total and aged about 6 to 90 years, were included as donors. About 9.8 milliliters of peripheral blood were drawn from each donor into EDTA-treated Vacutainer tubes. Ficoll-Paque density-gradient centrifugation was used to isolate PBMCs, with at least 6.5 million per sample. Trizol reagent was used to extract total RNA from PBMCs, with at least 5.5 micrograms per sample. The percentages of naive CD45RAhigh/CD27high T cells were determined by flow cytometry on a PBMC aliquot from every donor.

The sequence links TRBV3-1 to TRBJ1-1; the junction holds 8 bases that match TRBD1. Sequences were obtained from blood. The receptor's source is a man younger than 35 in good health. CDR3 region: CASSQGTGSRAFF. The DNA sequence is TGTGCCAGCAGCCAAGGGACAGGGTCAAGAGCTTTCTTT.